This section outlines one T cell receptor beta chain sequence together with its context. The CDR3 sequence is 12 residues long. The germline gives CDR1 SQVTM, CDR2 ANQGSEA. The V and J ends lost 5 bases and 6 bases respectively, with 12 bases between them. This sample was included in a study of cytomegalovirus exposure and HLA in healthy donors. PCR employed 60 Vbeta and 13 Jbeta primers. Profiled with immunoSEQ multiplex PCR; TCRdb holds only in-frame clones, not every one. Of over 250,000 clones detected, approximately 70% appear once; the ten largest clones hold under 3%. The sequence was obtained from a female donor in good health and CMV-seronegative. The sample consisted of PBMCs. This chain connects TRBV29-1 to TRBJ2-3; the D gene is possibly TRBD1 (6 bases). CDR3 DNA sequence: TGCAGCGTTAATAAACAGGGTGATACGCAGTATTTT. This translates into CSVNKQGDTQYF.